The 7 T cell receptor beta chains below were found in one sample sequenced in a study of blood T cell repertoires in COVID-19. Produced via immunoSEQ multiplex PCR; TCRdb's table is partial and in-frame only. The data contain 150,000 to 200,000 clones, around 91% of them seen just once; the ten biggest clones take up 0.7% to 0.9%. Sequencing used PBMCs or T cells enriched from blood (not recorded which). These receptors came from a woman aged 18-30 years who had recovered from COVID-19.

The genes are TRBV13 and TRBJ2-1, with 8 bases lining up with TRBD2. The germline gives CDR1 PRHDT, CDR2 FYEKMQ (reference sequence). With 4 bases clipped from V and 9 bases from J, the junction kept 11 bases outside the gene matches. CDR3 size: 15 residues. The DNA for the CDR3 is TGTGCCAGCAGCTCCAGGATAATAGCGGGACCTGAGCAGTTCTTC. This sequence encodes CASSSRIIAGPEQFF.

This clone was counted between two and nine times. Here the CDR3 DNA reads TGCGCCAGCAGCCAAGGGGCGGGACAGGGCCTCAGGCAGCCCCAGCATTTT. Translated: CASSQGAGQGLRQPQHF. The rearrangement joins TRBV4-1 to TRBJ1-5; 9 bases are a match to TRBD1. CDR1 and CDR2 (germline): MGHRA, YSYEKL. The CDR3 totals 17 residues. J lost 7 bases, V lost 1 base, and 11 bases had no gene match.

Details on this clone: The junction and the germline gene differ at one end; a read error may be behind it. This chain links TRBV19 with TRBJ2-2, with TRBD2 matching 7 bases. The CDR3 has 16 amino acids. CDR1 and CDR2 from the germline V gene are LNHDA and SQIVND (reference sequence). CDR3 DNA sequence: TGTGCCAGTAGTACCCCGGGGGGAGCGAACGCCGGGGAGCTGTTTTTT. Amino acids: CASSTPGGANAGELFF. Drawing the rest from reference TRBV19 and TRBJ2-2, the complete variable domain is DGGITQSPKYLFRKEGQNVTLSCEQNLNHDAMYWYRQDPGQGLRLIYYSQIVNDFQKGDIAEGYSVSREKKESFPLTVTSAQKNPTAFYLCASSTPGGANAGELFFGEGSRLTVL.

The gene calls are TRBV7-8 and TRBJ2-1, with 16 bases fitting TRBD2. Germline V CDR1 and CDR2: SGHVS, FQNEAQ. The CDR3 totals 17 residues. The J segment lost 5 bases and the V segment lost 4 bases, leaving 5 bases of the junction unmatched. CDR3 protein: CASSSGTSGRGDNEQFF. CDR3 in DNA: TGTGCCAGCAGCTCCGGGACTAGCGGGAGGGGGGACAATGAGCAGTTCTTC.

The rearrangement links TRBV19 to TRBJ2-5; 12 bases are shared with TRBD2. Germline V gene data show CDR1 as LNHDA and CDR2 as SQIVND (reference sequence). This CDR3 is built from 15 residues. Unmatched junction bases numbered 9, after V lost 6 bases and J lost 7 bases. The CDR3 reads CASSELAGGPTTQYF. Here the CDR3 DNA reads TGTGCCAGTAGCGAGCTAGCGGGAGGGCCGACGACCCAGTACTTC.

This clone is a singleton in its sample. The chain joins TRBV19 to TRBJ2-7, with 9 nucleotides matching TRBD1. J was trimmed by 3 bases and V by 2 bases; bases with no gene match: 2. The CDR3 runs to 14 residues. Germline loops: CDR1 LNHDA, CDR2 SQIVND (reference sequence). The CDR3 protein is CASSIRQGDYEQYF. In DNA form, the CDR3 reads TGTGCCAGTAGTATAAGACAGGGGGACTACGAGCAGTACTTC.

This chain links TRBV27 with TRBJ1-4; a weak D match, TRBD1 (5 bases). V dropped 0 bases and J dropped 0 bases, with 14 bases sitting between them. The CDR3 is 18 residues long. CDR1 is MNHEY and CDR2 is SMNVEV in the germline V gene (reference sequence). DNA of the CDR3: TGTGCCAGCAGTTTATCGGGCAGGACAACGACAACTAATGAAAAACTGTTTTTT. It codes for CASSLSGRTTTTNEKLFF.